The clone carrying this T cell receptor (beta chain) came up many times. The antigen is not known. The source of the sample is a study of CD8+CD57+ T cells in acquired aplastic anemia. The study's findings and limits: Patients and controls turned out to have 25 to 30 CD8+ CDR3 sequences in common.

The V segment lost 0 bases and the J segment 1 base; nucleotides outside the gene matches: 6. Germline CDR1 and CDR2: DFQATT and SNEGSKA (reference sequence). The CDR3 has 16 residues. According to the study, genomic DNA was the template for TCR beta VDJ and CDR3 profiling. TCRdb re-derived calls from the reads in MiXCR, one entry per CDR3 protein. The table records about 220,000 distinct CDR3 sequences, around 32% of them present only once. The chain joins TRBV20-1 to TRBJ1-1; 9 bases match TRBD1. The TCR comes from a human donor in good health, serving as a control. The sequencing input was sorted CD4+, CD8+, or CD8+CD57+ T cells (not recorded which) from PBMCs. The CDR3 loop reads CSARDLQGAGNTEAFF. The CDR3 region has the DNA TGCAGTGCTAGAGATCTACAGGGGGCTGGGAACACTGAAGCTTTCTTT.